Reported below is one T cell receptor beta chain. No antigen is known for it. The protocol was immunoSEQ multiplex PCR, while the TCRdb copy is restricted to in-frame clones and leaves out a portion. The table lists about 120,000 clones, approximately 86% of them singletons. The data belong to a study of T cell responses to AZD1222 COVID-19 vaccine. The germline gives CDR1 MGHDK, CDR2 SYGVNS. CDR3 length: 15 amino acids. V lost 1 base and J lost 7, with 16 bases in between. Overall study results and limits: When two AZD1222 doses had been given, Spike-specific TCR breadth and depth rose.

This rearrangement joins TRBV25-1 to TRBJ1-2; D possibly corresponds to TRBD1 (5 bases). The sequence derives from an adult who received the AZD1222 COVID-19 vaccine. The material was peripheral blood, obtained 28 days after the second AZD1222 dose. The CDR3 region has the DNA TGTGCCAGCAGTGAATTGGGGCCAGGGCATGGTGGCTACACCTTC. This gives the protein CASSELGPGHGGYTF.